This T cell receptor (beta chain) was sequenced in a study of Ad26.COV2.S vaccination and SARS-CoV-2 variants. Turning to the study itself: Donor participated within the Ad26.COV2.S arm of the COV1001 trial.

CDR3 size: 14 residues. V was trimmed by 1 base and J by 8 bases, leaving 14 bases between them. The V gene's germline CDR1 is LGHDT and CDR2 YNNKEL (reference sequence). This table comes from immunoSEQ multiplex PCR, and its TCRdb copy is limited to in-frame clones, with some not included. The data hold roughly 320,000 clones, with around four fifths observed a single time. Treatment reported: about 20 received Ad26.COV2.S at low or high dose, single or two shots; 5 received placebo; per-sample allocation not given. Repertoires come from day 63 after the first vaccine or placebo injection. This clone was picked up many times. Its antigen is currently unknown. Study-wide findings and caveats: Vaccine recipients posted higher spike-specific TCR breadth than their placebo counterparts. Non-spike TCR breadth did not differ much between vaccine and placebo recipients. Post-vaccination spike-specific CD8+ and CD4+ T cell responses reportedly had substantial breadth.

The sequencing here drew on peripheral blood, taken in a trial of Ad26.COV2.S vaccine versus placebo. The receptor comes from a person aged 18-65 years who received the Ad26.COV2.S COVID-19 vaccine or a placebo. This sequence joins TRBV3-1 (or the pseudogene TRBV3-2) and TRBJ1-2; possible D gene TRBD1, 6 bases. The CDR3 DNA follows: TGTGCCAGCAGCCAAGGGGCTCAGGGGAGCGGCTACACCTTC. It specifies CASSQGAQGSGYTF.